This TCR beta chain was recovered during a study of cytomegalovirus exposure and HLA in healthy donors. Study observations and caveats: Earlier analysis yielded a pattern in which most TCR beta V segments were productive about 90% or about 30% of the time. It was reported that TCR beta sequences correctly inferred the HLA-A and HLA-B alleles for most subjects.

The PCR made use of 60 Vbeta and 13 Jbeta primers. This table comes from immunoSEQ multiplex PCR, and its TCRdb copy is limited to in-frame clones, with some not included. Among roughly 180,000 clones listed, about 81% were seen once. This clone has just one count. Its specificity is not known. The sample comprised PBMCs. The sequence was obtained from a woman in her late teens or twenties in good health and CMV-seropositive.

This CDR3 reads CATSRRAGQGELFF. The DNA for the CDR3 is TGTGCCACCAGCAGACGAGCGGGGCAGGGAGAACTGTTTTTT. The rearrangement uses TRBV15 and TRBJ1-4; a possible D gene is TRBD1 (5 bases). The CDR3 runs to 14 residues. From germline, CDR1 is LNHNV and CDR2 YYDKDF (reference sequence). Trimming left V 2 bases short and J 12 bases short, with 16 bases between.